The 10 T cell receptor beta chains below all came from one sample that was sequenced in a study of OX40 agonist ivuxolimab in advanced cancers. Here immunoSEQ multiplex PCR was the method, and the copy in TCRdb shows in-frame clones only, minus some. This sample has about 69,000 clones, with approximately 89% found just once. Sequencing used CD4+ or CD8+ T cells sorted from blood, obtained in a trial of the OX40 agonist ivuxolimab. The receptors derive from an adult with an advanced solid tumor such as melanoma, head and neck, liver or kidney cancer.

The chain employs TRBV27 and TRBJ2-5, with 13 bases lining up with TRBD2. J gave up 7 bases and V 5 bases, and 7 bases lay outside the gene matches. The length of the CDR3 is 15 residues. Germline assignment: CDR1 MNHEY and CDR2 SMNVEV (reference sequence). CDR3 nucleotide sequence: TGTGCCAGCAGTCGCGGACTAGCGGGGGATGGGACCCAGTACTTC. Protein sequence: CASSRGLAGDGTQYF.

This clone was seen just once. The genes are TRBV18 and TRBJ1-4; D unclear. The ends were cut back, 2 bases at V and 3 bases at J, with 13 bases in the middle. Germline V lookup: CDR1 KGHSH, CDR2 LQKENI. The CDR3 extends over 16 amino acids. CDR3 coding DNA: TGTGCCAGCTCACCAACCGGGCAGAGGGCTAATGAAAAACTGTTTTTT. As protein: CASSPTGQRANEKLFF. Supplemented by reference TRBV18 and TRBJ1-4, the full variable domain reads NAGVMQNPRHLVRRRGQEARLRCSPMKGHSHVYWYRQLPEEGLKFMVYLQKENIIDESGMPKERFSAEFPKEGPSILRIQQVVRGDSAAYFCASSPTGQRANEKLFFGSGTQLSVL.

This clone was detected only once. The chain recombines TRBV15 with TRBJ2-7, with TRBD2 matching 14 bases. Germline lookup yields CDR1 LNHNV and CDR2 YYDKDF (reference sequence). The junction had 7 bases not matched to a gene; V was cut back by 5 bases and J by 7 bases. The CDR3 has 15 residues. As DNA, the CDR3 is TGTGCCACCAGCGGGGGACTAGCGGGAGCCGGGGAGCAGTACTTC. Protein sequence: CATSGGLAGAGEQYF.

The CDR3 here is CASSFLNGQGGKETQYF. Here the CDR3 DNA reads TGTGCCAGCAGTTTTCTCAACGGACAGGGGGGTAAAGAGACCCAGTACTTC. The chain links TRBV2 to TRBJ2-5; TRBD1 matches at 10 bases. The CDR3 length is 17 residues. V gave up 5 bases and J gave up 3 bases; unmatched junction bases: 12. Germline CDR1 and CDR2: SNHLY and FYNNEI.

The chain recombines TRBV10-3 with TRBJ2-7, with TRBD1 as a possible D gene (6 bases). Germline V gene lookup returns CDR1 ENHRY and CDR2 SYGVKD. The CDR3 contains 14 residues. The ends were cut back, 4 bases at V and 2 bases at J, with 12 bases in the middle. In DNA, the CDR3 is TGTGCCATCAGTGTCCCGGACAGAGCCTACGAGCAGTACTTC. Its translation is CAISVPDRAYEQYF.

The gene calls are TRBV18 and TRBJ2-5, with D unresolved. The assigned J gene may be wrong: the sequence end matches TRBJ2-7 better. Germline V lookup: CDR1 KGHSH, CDR2 LQKENI. The CDR3 is made up of 15 amino acids. The CDR3 sequence is CASSLLGWDSYEQYF. DNA for the CDR3: TGTGCCAGCTCACTGCTTGGGTGGGACTCCTACGAGCAGTACTTC.

The chain joins TRBV19 to TRBJ2-7, with D unresolved. This CDR3 has 15 amino acids. The V and J ends lost 1 base and 4 bases respectively, with 14 bases between them. The germline V gene has CDR1 LNHDA and CDR2 SQIVND (reference sequence). The CDR3 DNA sequence: TGTGCCAGTAGTATAGGGTTGGGCCAGAAGTACGAGCAGTACTTC. Its translation: CASSIGLGQKYEQYF.

This chain uses TRBV6-5 with TRBJ1-2; no definite D call. The germline V gene has CDR1 MNHEY and CDR2 SVGAGI. The length of the CDR3 is 12 residues. The germline V and J ends were trimmed by 4 bases and 8 bases, with 11 bases remaining between them. The CDR3 protein is CASSFAGLGYTF. The CDR3, as DNA: TGTGCCAGCAGTTTTGCTGGGTTAGGCTACACCTTC.

The genes are TRBV21-1 and TRBJ2-1. TRBV21-1 is labeled a pseudogene. This CDR3 is built from 16 residues. CDR3 residues: CASSKERRRLGNEQFF. CDR3 bases: TGTGCCAGCAGCAAAGAGAGGCGCAGGTTAGGGAATGAGCAGTTCTTC.

The chain uses TRBV19 and TRBJ1-2; 9 nucleotides match TRBD1. The V gene's germline CDR1 is LNHDA and CDR2 SQIVND (reference sequence). This CDR3 contains 16 residues. V lost 4 bases, J lost 2 bases, and 8 bases stayed unmatched. The CDR3, as DNA: TGTGCCAGTAGTACCACCCGGACAGGGGTAAACTATGGCTACACCTTC. It yields the protein CASSTTRTGVNYGYTF.